A selection of T cell receptor beta chains follows, all from one sample in a study of blood T cell repertoires in COVID-19. Measured with immunoSEQ multiplex PCR; TCRdb has only the in-frame clones, and not every one. The sample has 150,000 or so clones; about 82% are singletons. The specimen sequenced was peripheral blood. The receptor set was obtained from a man aged 50-60 years with active or convalescent COVID-19. Each CDR3 is given with its conserved first and last residue. The D gene is left open where the match is weak. Expanded clones get a size class; other rows say once, few or many, or leave the size out.

CDR3 protein: CASRLSGIQETQYF; CDR3 DNA: TGTGCCAGTAGACTTTCGGGGATCCAAGAGACCCAGTACTTC; J gene: TRBJ2-5; D gene: .; clone size: once; V gene: TRBV19
CDR3 protein: CASSLSGMNTEAFF; CDR3 DNA: TGTGCCAGCAGTTTATCCGGGATGAACACTGAAGCTTTCTTT; J gene: TRBJ1-1; D gene: .; clone size: .; V gene: TRBV27
CDR3 protein: CASSEVLGGSGQPQHF; CDR3 DNA: TGTGCCAGCAGTGAAGTGTTGGGAGGGTCGGGTCAGCCCCAGCATTTT; J gene: TRBJ1-5; D gene: .; clone size: .; V gene: TRBV6-1
CDR3 protein: CASSLGGRVAAGYTF; CDR3 DNA: TGTGCCAGCAGCTTAGGCGGCAGAGTCGCTGCTGGCTACACCTTC; J gene: TRBJ1-2; D gene: .; clone size: .; V gene: TRBV7-9
CDR3 protein: CASSSPAVTREQFF; CDR3 DNA: TGTGCCAGCAGCTCCCCGGCTGTTACTAGAGAGCAGTTCTTC; J gene: TRBJ2-1; D gene: .; clone size: once; V gene: TRBV7-2
CDR3 protein: CASSSKGLAKNEQFF; CDR3 DNA: TGTGCCAGCAGCTCTAAGGGACTAGCGAAGAATGAGCAGTTCTTC; J gene: TRBJ2-1; D gene: TRBD2; clone size: .; V gene: TRBV7-9
CDR3 protein: CASSLHAGTEAFF; CDR3 DNA: TGCGCCAGCAGCCTCCATGCCGGGACTGAAGCTTTCTTT; J gene: TRBJ1-1; D gene: .; clone size: few; V gene: TRBV5-1
CDR3 protein: CASSLWSAGAGYEQYF; CDR3 DNA: TGTGCCAGCAGCCTCTGGAGTGCGGGAGCTGGGTACGAGCAGTACTTC; J gene: TRBJ2-7; D gene: TRBD2; clone size: .; V gene: TRBV11-3
CDR3 protein: CASSQVELAGPDTQYF; CDR3 DNA: TGCGCCAGCAGCCAAGTAGAACTAGCGGGCCCCGATACGCAGTATTTT; J gene: TRBJ2-3; D gene: TRBD2; clone size: .; V gene: TRBV4-3
CDR3 protein: CASSLRTGVTGELFF; CDR3 DNA: TGTGCCAGCAGCCTTCGGACAGGGGTGACCGGGGAGCTGTTTTTT; J gene: TRBJ2-2; D gene: TRBD1; clone size: .; V gene: TRBV3-1/TRBV3-2
CDR3 protein: CASSPIGGTYNEQFF; CDR3 DNA: TGTGCCAGCAGCCCCATTGGGGGGACCTACAATGAGCAGTTCTTC; J gene: TRBJ2-1; D gene: .; clone size: .; V gene: TRBV7-3
CDR3 protein: CASSPYKVDRLNYGYTF; CDR3 DNA: TGTGCCAGCTCACCATACAAGGTGGACAGGCTGAACTATGGCTACACCTTC; J gene: TRBJ1-2; D gene: TRBD1; clone size: .; V gene: TRBV18
CDR3 protein: CASSGHRGRRSGYTF; CDR3 DNA: TGTGCCAGCAGTGGTCACAGGGGGCGCAGGAGTGGCTACACCTTC; J gene: TRBJ1-2; D gene: TRBD1; clone size: once; V gene: TRBV25-1
CDR3 protein: CASSRLINEQFF; CDR3 DNA: TGTGCCAGCAGCCGACTCATCAATGAGCAGTTCTTC; J gene: TRBJ2-1; D gene: .; clone size: .; V gene: TRBV7-9
CDR3 protein: CASSERLAGGGEQFF; CDR3 DNA: TGTGCCAGCAGTGAACGACTAGCGGGGGGCGGTGAGCAGTTCTTC; J gene: TRBJ2-1; D gene: TRBD2; clone size: once; V gene: TRBV6-1
CDR3 protein: CASSSGGRTDTQYF; CDR3 DNA: TGTGCCAGCAGCTCGGGGGGACGCACAGATACGCAGTATTTT; J gene: TRBJ2-3; D gene: TRBD2; clone size: .; V gene: TRBV11-1
CDR3 protein: CATSDPTGELFF; CDR3 DNA: TGTGCCACCAGTGACCCGACCGGGGAGCTGTTTTTT; J gene: TRBJ2-2; D gene: .; clone size: .; V gene: TRBV24-1
CDR3 protein: CASSLEGTSGYNEQFF; CDR3 DNA: TGTGCCAGCAGCCTCGAAGGGACTAGCGGGTACAATGAGCAGTTCTTC; J gene: TRBJ2-1; D gene: TRBD2; clone size: .; V gene: TRBV13
CDR3 protein: CASSPTRAGELFF; CDR3 DNA: TGTGCCAGCAGTCCCACGAGGGCCGGGGAGCTGTTTTTT; J gene: TRBJ2-2; D gene: .; clone size: .; V gene: TRBV12-3/TRBV12-4
CDR3 protein: CASSLAGRNEQYF; CDR3 DNA: TGTGCCAGCAGTCTGGCAGGGAGGAACGAGCAGTACTTC; J gene: TRBJ2-7; D gene: .; clone size: .; V gene: TRBV2
CDR3 protein: CASSFYSSRDTTDTQYF; CDR3 DNA: TGCGCCAGCAGCTTCTACTCAAGCCGGGACACTACAGATACGCAGTATTTT; J gene: TRBJ2-3; D gene: .; clone size: .; V gene: TRBV5-1
CDR3 protein: CASSSPGSKNTEAFF; CDR3 DNA: TGTGCCAGCAGCTCCCCCGGGAGCAAGAACACTGAAGCTTTCTTT; J gene: TRBJ1-1; D gene: .; clone size: .; V gene: TRBV13
CDR3 protein: CASSEFGSKETQYF; CDR3 DNA: TGTGCCAGCAGTGAATTTGGCAGTAAAGAGACCCAGTACTTC; J gene: TRBJ2-5; D gene: .; clone size: .; V gene: TRBV25-1
CDR3 protein: CASRNGGQGSNQPQHF; CDR3 DNA: TGTGCCAGTAGGAACGGGGGACAGGGTAGCAATCAGCCCCAGCATTTT; J gene: TRBJ1-5; D gene: TRBD1; clone size: .; V gene: TRBV19
CDR3 protein: CASSTVGQGSYEQYF; CDR3 DNA: TGTGCCAGCAGTACGGTGGGACAGGGTTCCTACGAGCAGTACTTC; J gene: TRBJ2-7; D gene: TRBD1; clone size: few; V gene: TRBV28
CDR3 protein: CASSIMGSKGDGPQHF; CDR3 DNA: TGTGCCAGTAGTATCATGGGATCTAAGGGGGACGGACCCCAGCATTTT; J gene: TRBJ1-5; D gene: .; clone size: few; V gene: TRBV19
CDR3 protein: CASSRGQEETQYF; CDR3 DNA: TGTGCCAGCAGCCGCGGACAGGAAGAGACCCAGTACTTC; J gene: TRBJ2-5; D gene: TRBD1; clone size: .; V gene: TRBV7-2
CDR3 protein: CASSPGLAGYEQYF; CDR3 DNA: TGTGCCAGCAGCCCCGGACTAGCGGGGTACGAGCAGTACTTC; J gene: TRBJ2-7; D gene: TRBD2; clone size: .; V gene: TRBV7-2
CDR3 protein: CASSLELAGGPYEQYF; CDR3 DNA: TGTGCCAGCAGCTTAGAACTAGCGGGAGGCCCCTACGAGCAGTACTTC; J gene: TRBJ2-7; D gene: TRBD2; clone size: .; V gene: TRBV7-3
CDR3 protein: CATSDGLAGGPVDTQYF; CDR3 DNA: TGTGCCACCAGTGACGGACTAGCGGGGGGACCAGTAGATACGCAGTATTTT; J gene: TRBJ2-3; D gene: TRBD2; clone size: .; V gene: TRBV24-1
CDR3 protein: CASARGESSYEQYF; CDR3 DNA: TGTGCCAGCGCCAGGGGGGAAAGCTCCTACGAGCAGTACTTC; J gene: TRBJ2-7; D gene: .; clone size: .; V gene: TRBV19
CDR3 protein: CASSQLADTQYF; CDR3 DNA: TGTGCCAGCAGCCAACTAGCGGATACGCAGTATTTT; J gene: TRBJ2-3; D gene: .; clone size: many; V gene: TRBV3-1/TRBV3-2
CDR3 protein: CASSHRYEQFF; CDR3 DNA: TGTGCCAGCAGCCACAGGTATGAGCAGTTCTTC; J gene: TRBJ2-1; D gene: .; clone size: .; V gene: TRBV3-1/TRBV3-2
CDR3 protein: CATSRGGRRADSPLHF; CDR3 DNA: TGTGCCACCAGCAGAGGGGGAAGGAGGGCTGATTCACCCCTCCACTTT; J gene: TRBJ1-6; D gene: .; clone size: .; V gene: TRBV15
CDR3 protein: CASRSQGGSPLHF; CDR3 DNA: TGTGCCAGCAGGTCTCAGGGTGGCTCACCCCTCCACTTT; J gene: TRBJ1-6; D gene: .; clone size: .; V gene: TRBV7-9
CDR3 protein: CASSPQGVGKNIQYF; CDR3 DNA: TGTGCCAGCAGTCCACAGGGTGTCGGCAAAAACATTCAGTACTTC; J gene: TRBJ2-4; D gene: .; clone size: .; V gene: TRBV6-5
CDR3 protein: CASSLAAWPEGYTF; CDR3 DNA: TGTGCCAGCAGCTTAGCCGCTTGGCCAGAAGGCTACACCTTC; J gene: TRBJ1-2; D gene: .; clone size: few; V gene: TRBV7-2
CDR3 protein: CASSLNRVSSGANVLTF; CDR3 DNA: TGTGCCAGCAGTTTAAACAGGGTTAGCTCTGGGGCCAACGTCCTGACTTTC; J gene: TRBJ2-6; D gene: .; clone size: .; V gene: TRBV27
CDR3 protein: CASSPPQGQETQYF; CDR3 DNA: TGTGCCAGCTCACCACCACAGGGCCAAGAGACCCAGTACTTC; J gene: TRBJ2-5; D gene: .; clone size: .; V gene: TRBV18
CDR3 protein: CASSPLSGQETQYF; CDR3 DNA: TGTGCCAGCAGCCCACTGTCAGGGCAAGAGACCCAGTACTTC; J gene: TRBJ2-5; D gene: .; clone size: .; V gene: TRBV6-5
CDR3 protein: CASSSTSGANTGELFF; CDR3 DNA: TGTGCCAGCAGCTCCACTAGCGGGGCTAACACCGGGGAGCTGTTTTTT; J gene: TRBJ2-2; D gene: TRBD2; clone size: few; V gene: TRBV7-3
CDR3 protein: CASSQGRRLAGYNEQFF; CDR3 DNA: TGTGCCAGCAGCCAAGGGAGACGACTAGCGGGGTACAATGAGCAGTTCTTC; J gene: TRBJ2-1; D gene: TRBD2; clone size: few; V gene: TRBV3-1/TRBV3-2
CDR3 protein: CASSPTNSNQPQHF; CDR3 DNA: TGTGCCAGCAGTCCGACTAATAGCAATCAGCCCCAGCATTTT; J gene: TRBJ1-5; D gene: .; clone size: .; V gene: TRBV2
CDR3 protein: CASSYSGYTGELFF; CDR3 DNA: TGTGCCAGCAGCTATAGCGGATACACCGGGGAGCTGTTTTTT; J gene: TRBJ2-2; D gene: .; clone size: .; V gene: TRBV7-3
CDR3 protein: CATSDSQGGGTDTQYF; CDR3 DNA: TGTGCCACCAGTGATTCGCAGGGGGGAGGCACAGATACGCAGTATTTT; J gene: TRBJ2-3; D gene: .; clone size: .; V gene: TRBV24-1
CDR3 protein: CASSVGGQATNYGYTF; CDR3 DNA: TGTGCCAGCAGCGTAGGGGGACAGGCCACTAACTATGGCTACACCTTC; J gene: TRBJ1-2; D gene: TRBD1; clone size: .; V gene: TRBV9
CDR3 protein: CASRGEVGYTF; CDR3 DNA: TGTGCCAGCAGGGGAGAGGTCGGCTACACCTTC; J gene: TRBJ1-2; D gene: .; clone size: .; V gene: TRBV3-1/TRBV3-2
CDR3 protein: CASSSPGQGYGYTF; CDR3 DNA: TGCGCCAGCAGCTCCCCCGGACAGGGCTATGGCTACACCTTC; J gene: TRBJ1-2; D gene: TRBD1; clone size: .; V gene: TRBV5-1
CDR3 protein: CASAQFGQGIETQYF; CDR3 DNA: TGTGCCAGCGCACAGTTTGGACAGGGTATAGAGACCCAGTACTTC; J gene: TRBJ2-5; D gene: TRBD1; clone size: .; V gene: TRBV7-2
CDR3 protein: CASSLALAEKSDTQYF; CDR3 DNA: TGCGCCAGCAGCTTGGCCCTGGCAGAAAAATCAGATACGCAGTATTTT; J gene: TRBJ2-3; D gene: .; clone size: .; V gene: TRBV5-1
CDR3 protein: CSARTAGEAFF; CDR3 DNA: TGCAGTGCCCGGACAGCCGGGGAAGCTTTCTTT; J gene: TRBJ1-1; D gene: .; clone size: .; V gene: TRBV20-1
CDR3 protein: CASSPRGIAGGTTGELFF; CDR3 DNA: TGTGCCAGCAGCCCCCGTGGGATAGCGGGGGGGACCACCGGGGAGCTGTTTTTT; J gene: TRBJ2-2; D gene: TRBD2; clone size: few; V gene: TRBV7-2
CDR3 protein: CASSVPRDSVEKLFF; CDR3 DNA: TGTGCCAGCAGCGTACCCCGGGACAGTGTTGAAAAACTGTTTTTT; J gene: TRBJ1-4; D gene: TRBD1; clone size: .; V gene: TRBV7-9
CDR3 protein: CASSPPRGNTNEKLFF; CDR3 DNA: TGTGCCAGCTCACCACCAAGAGGGAACACTAATGAAAAACTGTTTTTT; J gene: TRBJ1-4; D gene: .; clone size: .; V gene: TRBV18
CDR3 protein: CASSGTGDLRSYGYTF; CDR3 DNA: TGTGCCAGTTCCGGGACAGGGGACCTCAGGAGCTATGGCTACACCTTC; J gene: TRBJ1-2; D gene: TRBD1; clone size: .; V gene: TRBV19
CDR3 protein: CASSSGQSSYNEQFF; CDR3 DNA: TGTGCCAGCAGCTCGGGACAGAGCTCCTACAATGAGCAGTTCTTC; J gene: TRBJ2-1; D gene: TRBD1; clone size: .; V gene: TRBV11-3